These 14 T cell receptor beta chains came from one sample sequenced in a study of blood T cell repertoires in COVID-19 (dated by TCRdb to between 2020 and 2021). Library generation was performed with the immunoSEQ multiplex PCR assay. Not all clones reach the TCRdb copy of this immuneACCESS table, which keeps in-frame sequences only. Checked studies attribute under half of the gap to unresolved V genes and leave the rest unexplained. The sample includes a few hundred thousand clones, with approximately 81% observed a single time. The ten largest clones add up to 4.2% of the sample. Sequencing was done on a sample of peripheral blood. The origin of the receptors is a man aged 55 to 70 with acute or convalescent COVID-19.

Here the CDR3 DNA reads TGTGCCAGCAGCCTCTCGCCTCTGACAGAGCAAGAGACCCAGTACTTC. As protein: CASSLSPLTEQETQYF. The chain has TRBV9 and TRBJ2-5; D may be TRBD1 (5 bases). CDR1 is SGDLS, CDR2 YYNGEE, per germline. Trimming removed 4 bases at V and 2 bases at J, with 18 bases between. CDR3 length: 16 amino acids.

This clone was seen a single time. This chain uses TRBV29-1 with TRBJ2-3, with D possibly being TRBD2 (6 bases). The CDR3 length is 15 residues. Looked up from germline, CDR1 is SQVTM and CDR2 is ANQGSEA. Trimming removed 1 base from V and 5 bases from J, with 16 bases in between. CDR3 loop: CSVEGRLAYVDTQYF. CDR3 coding DNA: TGCAGCGTTGAAGGTCGGCTAGCGTATGTAGATACGCAGTATTTT.

V is TRBV6-2 or TRBV6-3 and J is TRBJ2-2; 10 nucleotides line up with TRBD2. The germline gives CDR1 MNHEY, CDR2 SVGEGT. The CDR3 has 14 amino acids. V was clipped by 5 bases and J by 5 bases; unmatched bases: 2. CDR3 DNA: TGTGCCAGCAGTAGCGGGAGGGGGACCGGGGAGCTGTTTTTT. Protein sequence: CASSSGRGTGELFF.

V gene TRBV24-1 combines with J gene TRBJ1-2; D perhaps matches TRBD1 (6 bases). The CDR3 is 12 amino acids. Germline CDR1 is KGHDR and CDR2 is SFDVKD. Between the trimmed V and J ends, which lost 4 bases and 13 bases, there was a span of 15 bases. The CDR3 is CATSDGQYYFTF. In DNA form, the CDR3 reads TGTGCCACCAGTGACGGACAGTATTATTTCACCTTC.

V and J are TRBV7-8 and TRBJ2-4; TRBD1 matches at 9 bases. CDR3 length: 11 amino acids. The J segment lost 13 bases and the V segment lost 5 bases, leaving 3 bases of the junction unmatched. Germline V gives CDR1 SGHVS, CDR2 FQNEAQ. CDR3 amino acids: CASSNDRGQYF. As DNA, the CDR3 is TGTGCCAGCAGCAACGACAGGGGGCAGTACTTC.

The chain joins TRBV5-1 to TRBJ2-2; D is possibly TRBD1 (6 bases). Per the germline V gene, CDR1 is SGHRS and CDR2 is YFSETQ. This CDR3 region has 14 residues. V lost 2 bases, J lost 7 bases, and 12 bases lay in between. This chain's CDR3 is CASSFRQGSGELFF. CDR3 sequence (DNA): TGCGCCAGCAGCTTTCGGCAGGGGAGCGGGGAGCTGTTTTTT.

V is TRBV5-5 and J is TRBJ1-2; the match to TRBD1 covers 7 bases. CDR1 and CDR2 (germline): SGHKS, YYEKEE (reference sequence). This CDR3 region has 15 residues. After removal of 0 bases from V and 4 bases from J, the junction contained 6 bases not matched to a gene. Written as DNA, the CDR3 is TGTGCCAGCAGCTTGGATCCCGACAGGGCCTATGGCTACACCTTC. It codes for CASSLDPDRAYGYTF.

The gene calls are TRBV6-4 and TRBJ2-7; 9 positions match TRBD1. V was pared by 6 bases and J by 9 bases, with 15 bases of the junction left unmatched. CDR3 length equals 15 residues. The germline CDR1 and CDR2 sequences are MRHNA and SNTAGT. DNA for the CDR3: TGTGCCAGCAGCCTCCCTATCCGGGACAGGGATGTGCAGTACTTC. This translates into CASSLPIRDRDVQYF.

This chain connects TRBV2 to TRBJ1-5, with TRBD1 matching over 7 bases. The CDR3 is 16 residues long. Trimming at V came to 7 bases and at J to 3 bases, leaving 12 bases not matched to a gene. Germline loops: CDR1 SNHLY, CDR2 FYNNEI. The chain's CDR3 is CASTSQGRSTNQPQHF. The CDR3 region has the DNA TGTGCCAGCACCTCACAGGGGAGAAGCACCAATCAGCCCCAGCATTTT.

This clone was observed a single time. The chain couples TRBV7-9 to TRBJ1-4; 7 bases align to TRBD1. CDR3 length: 15 amino acids. The V segment lost 5 bases and the J segment 4 bases; nucleotides outside the gene matches: 7. CDR1 and CDR2 (germline): SEHNR, FQNEAQ (reference sequence). The CDR3 bases are TGTGCCAGCAGCCAATGGGGACAGAGTAATGAAAAACTGTTTTTT. It is translated as CASSQWGQSNEKLFF.

V is TRBV5-1 and J is TRBJ2-3; 8 bases line up with TRBD1. Looked up from germline, CDR1 is SGHRS and CDR2 is YFSETQ. V lost 5 bases and J lost 4; bases outside the gene matches: 0. The length of the CDR3 is 12 residues. The CDR3 sequence: CASRTGADTQYF. The CDR3 region has the DNA TGCGCCAGCAGGACAGGGGCAGATACGCAGTATTTT. Full variable domain (rest looked up from reference TRBV5-1 and TRBJ2-3): KAGVTQTPRYLIKTRGQQVTLSCSPISGHRSVSWYQQTPGQGLQFLFEYFSETQRNKGNFPGRFSGRQFSNSRSEMNVSTLELGDSALYLCASRTGADTQYFGPGTRLTVL.

The chain recombines TRBV4-1 with TRBJ2-6; D unresolved. Looked up from germline, CDR1 is MGHRA and CDR2 is YSYEKL. CDR3 length equals 16 residues. The V gene lost 1 base and the J gene lost 4 bases, with 11 bases spanning the gap. CDR3: CASSQAPRGGANVLTF. DNA for the CDR3: TGCGCCAGCAGCCAAGCCCCCCGCGGCGGGGCCAACGTCCTGACTTTC.

The rearrangement joins TRBV7-6 to TRBJ2-3; 8 nucleotides align to TRBD2. Looked up from germline, CDR1 is SGHVS and CDR2 is FNYEAQ. After removal of 3 bases from V and 1 base from J, the junction contained 0 bases not matched to a gene. The CDR3 totals 14 residues. The CDR3, as DNA: TGTGCCAGCAGCTTTAGCGGGGGCACAGATACGCAGTATTTT. Amino acids: CASSFSGGTDTQYF.

This clone was picked up one time. This sequence joins TRBV28 and TRBJ2-1, with D maybe TRBD2 (5 bases). Germline assignment: CDR1 MDHEN and CDR2 SYDVKM. The CDR3 covers 13 residues. V dropped 3 bases and J dropped 15 bases, with 18 bases sitting between them. The CDR3 sequence is CASSFLLGYPSFF. Here the CDR3 DNA reads TGTGCCAGCAGTTTTCTACTAGGGTACCCATCGTTCTTC.